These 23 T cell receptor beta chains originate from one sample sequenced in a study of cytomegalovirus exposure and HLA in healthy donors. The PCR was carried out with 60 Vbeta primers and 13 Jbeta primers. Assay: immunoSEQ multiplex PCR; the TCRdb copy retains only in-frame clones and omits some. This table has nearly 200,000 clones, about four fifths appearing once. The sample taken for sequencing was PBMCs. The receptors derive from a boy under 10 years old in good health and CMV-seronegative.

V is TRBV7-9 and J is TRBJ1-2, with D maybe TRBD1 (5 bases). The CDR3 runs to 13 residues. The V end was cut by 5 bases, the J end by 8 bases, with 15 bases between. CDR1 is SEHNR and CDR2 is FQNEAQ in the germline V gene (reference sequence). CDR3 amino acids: CASSHRGGEGYTF. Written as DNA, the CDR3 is TGTGCCAGCAGCCACCGGGGGGGAGAAGGCTACACCTTC. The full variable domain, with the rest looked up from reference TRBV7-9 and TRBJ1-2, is DTGVSQNPRHKITKRGQNVTFRCDPISEHNRLYWYRQTLGQGPEFLTYFQNEAQLEKSRLLSDRFSAERPKGSFSTLEIQRTEQGDSAMYLCASSHRGGEGYTFGSGTRLTVV.

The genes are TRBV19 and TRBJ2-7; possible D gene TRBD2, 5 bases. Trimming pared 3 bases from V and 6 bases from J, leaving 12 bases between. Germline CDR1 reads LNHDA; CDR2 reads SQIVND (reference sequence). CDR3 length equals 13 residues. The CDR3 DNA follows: TGTGCCAGTAGTATCAACAGAGGAGGCGAGCAGTACTTC. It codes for CASSINRGGEQYF.

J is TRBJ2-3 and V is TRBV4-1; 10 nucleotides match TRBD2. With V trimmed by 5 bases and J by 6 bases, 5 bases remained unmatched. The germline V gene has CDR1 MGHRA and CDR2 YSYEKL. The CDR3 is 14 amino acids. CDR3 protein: CASSTAGGGDTQYF. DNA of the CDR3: TGCGCCAGCAGCACAGCGGGAGGGGGGGATACGCAGTATTTT.

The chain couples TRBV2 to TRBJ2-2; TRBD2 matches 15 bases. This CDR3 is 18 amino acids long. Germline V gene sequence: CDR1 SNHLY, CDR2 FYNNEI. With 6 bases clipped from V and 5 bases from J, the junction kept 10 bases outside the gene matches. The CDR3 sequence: CASRTGTSGGPGTGELFF. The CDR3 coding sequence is TGTGCCAGCAGAACCGGGACTAGCGGGGGGCCAGGTACCGGGGAGCTGTTTTTT.

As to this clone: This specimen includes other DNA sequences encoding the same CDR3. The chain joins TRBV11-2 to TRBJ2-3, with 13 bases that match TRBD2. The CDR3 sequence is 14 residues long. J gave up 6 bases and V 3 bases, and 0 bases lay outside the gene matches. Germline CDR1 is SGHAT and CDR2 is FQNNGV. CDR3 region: CASSLGLAGDTQYF. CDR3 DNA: TGTGCCAGCAGCTTGGGACTAGCGGGGGATACGCAGTATTTT.

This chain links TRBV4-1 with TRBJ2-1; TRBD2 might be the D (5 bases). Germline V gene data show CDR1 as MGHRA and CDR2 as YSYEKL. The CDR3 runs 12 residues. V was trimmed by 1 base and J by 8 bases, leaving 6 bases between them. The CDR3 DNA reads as TGCGCCAGCAGCCAAGCCGGGGATGAGCAGTTCTTC. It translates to CASSQAGDEQFF.

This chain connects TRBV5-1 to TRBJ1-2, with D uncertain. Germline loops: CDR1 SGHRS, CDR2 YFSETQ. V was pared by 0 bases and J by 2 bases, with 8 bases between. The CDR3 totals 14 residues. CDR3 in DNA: TGCGCCAGCAGCTTGGCACCACACAACTATGGCTACACCTTC. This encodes CASSLAPHNYGYTF.

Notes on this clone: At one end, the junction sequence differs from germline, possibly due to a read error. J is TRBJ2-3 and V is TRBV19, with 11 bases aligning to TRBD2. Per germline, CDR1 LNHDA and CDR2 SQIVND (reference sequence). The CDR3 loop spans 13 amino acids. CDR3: CASSPTSGVVRDF. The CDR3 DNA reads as TGTGCCAGTAGTCCGACTAGCGGGGTGGTCCGAGATTTT.

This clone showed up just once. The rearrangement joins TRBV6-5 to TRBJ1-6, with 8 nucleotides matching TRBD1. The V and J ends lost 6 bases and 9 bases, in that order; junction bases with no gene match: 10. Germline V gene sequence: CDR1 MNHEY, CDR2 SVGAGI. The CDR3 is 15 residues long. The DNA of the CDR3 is TGTGCCAGCAGGCACCCGGACAGGGTTGGTTCACCCCTCCACTTT. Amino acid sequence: CASRHPDRVGSPLHF.

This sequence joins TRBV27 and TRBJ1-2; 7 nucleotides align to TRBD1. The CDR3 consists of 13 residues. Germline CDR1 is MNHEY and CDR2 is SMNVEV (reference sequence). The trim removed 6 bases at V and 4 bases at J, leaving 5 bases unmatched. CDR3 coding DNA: TGTGCCAGCAGCCCGGGACAGCCCTATGGCTACACCTTC. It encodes CASSPGQPYGYTF.

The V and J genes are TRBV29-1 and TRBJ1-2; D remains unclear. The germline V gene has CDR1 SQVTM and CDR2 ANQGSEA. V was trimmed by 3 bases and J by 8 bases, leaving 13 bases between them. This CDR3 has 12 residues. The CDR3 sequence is CSVDRELSGYTF. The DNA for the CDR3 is TGCAGCGTTGATAGGGAGTTAAGCGGCTACACCTTC.

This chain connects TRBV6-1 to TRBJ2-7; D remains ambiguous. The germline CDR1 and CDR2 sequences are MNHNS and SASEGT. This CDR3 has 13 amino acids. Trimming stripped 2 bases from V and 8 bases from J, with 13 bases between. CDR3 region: CASSEQIASKQYF. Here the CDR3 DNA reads TGTGCCAGCAGTGAACAGATCGCCTCCAAGCAGTACTTC.

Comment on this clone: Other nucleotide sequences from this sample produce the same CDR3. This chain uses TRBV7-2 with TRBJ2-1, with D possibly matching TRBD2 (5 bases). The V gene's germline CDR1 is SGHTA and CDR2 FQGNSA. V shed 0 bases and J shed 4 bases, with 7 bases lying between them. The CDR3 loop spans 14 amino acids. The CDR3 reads CASSLAGVYNEQFF. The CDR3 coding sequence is TGTGCCAGCAGCTTAGCGGGAGTGTACAATGAGCAGTTCTTC.

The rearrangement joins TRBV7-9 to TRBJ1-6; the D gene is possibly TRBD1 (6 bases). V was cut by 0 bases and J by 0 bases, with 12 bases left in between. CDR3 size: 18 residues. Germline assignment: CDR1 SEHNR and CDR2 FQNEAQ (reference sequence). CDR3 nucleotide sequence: TGTGCCAGCAGCTTAGCGGGGGCCTTTAGCTCCTATAATTCACCCCTCCACTTT. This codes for CASSLAGAFSSYNSPLHF.

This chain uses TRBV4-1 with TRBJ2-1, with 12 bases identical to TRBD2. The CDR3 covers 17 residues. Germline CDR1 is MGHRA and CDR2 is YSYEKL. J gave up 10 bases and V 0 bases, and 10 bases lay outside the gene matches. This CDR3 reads CASSQDLLAGGAGEQFF. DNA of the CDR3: TGCGCCAGCAGCCAAGATCTACTAGCGGGGGGAGCAGGGGAGCAGTTCTTC.

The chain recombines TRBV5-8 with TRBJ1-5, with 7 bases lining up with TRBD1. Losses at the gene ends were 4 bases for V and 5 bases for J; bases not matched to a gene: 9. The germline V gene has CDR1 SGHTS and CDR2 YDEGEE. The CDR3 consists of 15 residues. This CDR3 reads CASSIGTAWDQPQHF. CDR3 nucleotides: TGTGCCAGCAGCATTGGGACAGCATGGGATCAGCCCCAGCATTTT.

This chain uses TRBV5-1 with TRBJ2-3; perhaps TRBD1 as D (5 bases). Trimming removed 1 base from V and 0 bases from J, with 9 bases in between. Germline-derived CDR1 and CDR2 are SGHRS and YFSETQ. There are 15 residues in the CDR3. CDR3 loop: CASSLTGTSTDTQYF. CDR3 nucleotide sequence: TGCGCCAGCAGCTTGACAGGTACTAGCACAGATACGCAGTATTTT.

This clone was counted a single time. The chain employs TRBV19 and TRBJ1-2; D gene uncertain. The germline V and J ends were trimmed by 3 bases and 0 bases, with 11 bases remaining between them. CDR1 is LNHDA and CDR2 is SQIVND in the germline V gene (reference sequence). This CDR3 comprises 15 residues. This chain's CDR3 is CASSMGQAPNYGYTF. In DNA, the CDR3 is TGTGCCAGTAGTATGGGTCAGGCTCCTAACTATGGCTACACCTTC.

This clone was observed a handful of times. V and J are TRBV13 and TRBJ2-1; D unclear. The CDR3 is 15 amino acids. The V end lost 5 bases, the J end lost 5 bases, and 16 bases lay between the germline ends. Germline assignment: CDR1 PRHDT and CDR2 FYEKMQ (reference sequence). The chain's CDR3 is CASSLLRATNNEQFF. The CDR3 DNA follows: TGTGCCAGCAGCCTGTTGCGAGCCACTAACAATGAGCAGTTCTTC.

The CDR3 DNA reads as TGTGCCAGCTCACCAGCCCAGGTGAACACTGAAGCTTTCTTT. Translation gives CASSPAQVNTEAFF. The chain recombines TRBV18 with TRBJ1-1, with D unclear. Trimming shortened V by 2 bases and J by 0 bases, and 7 bases separated the two germline ends. The CDR3 has 14 amino acids. Germline V gene sequence: CDR1 KGHSH, CDR2 LQKENI.

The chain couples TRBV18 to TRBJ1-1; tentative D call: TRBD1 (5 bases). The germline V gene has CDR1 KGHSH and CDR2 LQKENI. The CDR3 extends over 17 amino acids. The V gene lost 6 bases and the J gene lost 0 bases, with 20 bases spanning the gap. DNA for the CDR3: TGTGCCAGCTCTACGCTAAACAACAGGCACATGAACACTGAAGCTTTCTTT. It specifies CASSTLNNRHMNTEAFF.

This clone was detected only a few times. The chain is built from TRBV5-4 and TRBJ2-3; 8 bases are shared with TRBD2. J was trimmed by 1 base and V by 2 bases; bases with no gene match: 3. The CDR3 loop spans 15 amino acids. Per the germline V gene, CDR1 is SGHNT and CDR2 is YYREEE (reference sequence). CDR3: CASSFPGGGTDTQYF. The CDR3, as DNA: TGTGCCAGCAGCTTTCCGGGGGGGGGCACAGATACGCAGTATTTT.

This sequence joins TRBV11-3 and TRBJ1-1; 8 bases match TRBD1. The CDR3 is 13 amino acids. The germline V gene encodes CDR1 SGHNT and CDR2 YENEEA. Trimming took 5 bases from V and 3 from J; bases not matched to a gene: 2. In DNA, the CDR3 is TGTGCCAGCAGCCTGACAGGGGACACTGAAGCTTTCTTT. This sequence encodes CASSLTGDTEAFF.